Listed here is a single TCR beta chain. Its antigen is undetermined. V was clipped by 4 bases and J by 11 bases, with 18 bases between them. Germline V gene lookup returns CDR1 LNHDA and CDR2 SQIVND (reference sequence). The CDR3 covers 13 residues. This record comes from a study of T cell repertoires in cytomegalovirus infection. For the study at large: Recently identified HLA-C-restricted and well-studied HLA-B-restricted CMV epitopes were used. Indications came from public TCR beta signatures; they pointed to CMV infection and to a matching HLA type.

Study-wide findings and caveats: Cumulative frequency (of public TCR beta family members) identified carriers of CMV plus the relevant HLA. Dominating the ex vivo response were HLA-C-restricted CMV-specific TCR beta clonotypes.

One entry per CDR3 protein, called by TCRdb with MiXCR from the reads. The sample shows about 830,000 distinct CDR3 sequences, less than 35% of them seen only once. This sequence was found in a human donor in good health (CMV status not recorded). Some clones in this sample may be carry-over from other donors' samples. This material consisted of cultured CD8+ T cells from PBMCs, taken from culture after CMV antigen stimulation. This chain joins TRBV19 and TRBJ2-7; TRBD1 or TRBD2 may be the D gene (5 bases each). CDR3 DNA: TGTGCCAGTAGTACCAAAGAACCGGGACCAAAGTACTTC. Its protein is CASSTKEPGPKYF.